This TCR beta chain was observed in a study of blood T cell repertoires in COVID-19. Profiling relied on immunoSEQ multiplex PCR, and the TCRdb table lists in-frame clones only, not all of them. The sample comprises approximately 350,000 clones, approximately 84% of which are singletons, and 2.5% to 3.5% rests with the top ten. Germline-derived CDR1 and CDR2 are SEHNR and FQNEAQ (reference sequence). The CDR3 spans 12 residues. With 3 bases removed from V and 8 bases from J, the gap between germline ends came to 8 bases. The TCR was taken from a woman in her twenties or thirties who had recovered from COVID-19. The V and J genes are TRBV7-9 and TRBJ2-1, with no clear D. Sequences were obtained from PBMCs or T cells enriched from blood (not recorded which). CDR3 in DNA: TGTGCCAGCAGCTTTAAACTCGATGAGCAGTTCTTC. This sequence encodes CASSFKLDEQFF.